This TCR beta chain was documented in a study of cytomegalovirus exposure and HLA in healthy donors. CDR3 length: 15 amino acids. J gave up 5 bases and V 4 bases, and 9 bases lay outside the gene matches. Germline loops: CDR1 SGDLS, CDR2 YYNGEE. The method was immunoSEQ multiplex PCR; TCRdb's version includes in-frame clones alone and lacks a portion of them. The sample lists about 130,000 clones; approximately 90% were seen once. This chain uses TRBV9 with TRBJ1-3; 7 bases are a match to TRBD1. This clonotype was obtained from a woman aged 25-40 years in good health and CMV-seropositive. The specimen sequenced was PBMCs. In DNA form, the CDR3 reads TGTGCCAGCAGCTTAACATCAGGGGGAAGAAACACCATATATTTT. This sequence encodes CASSLTSGGRNTIYF.